The next 8 T cell receptor beta chains were all read from a single sample in a study of tumor-infiltrating lymphocytes in primary liver carcinoma. RNA and DNA were co-extracted from around 20-30 mg of unsorted bulk tissue. TCR beta cDNA was prepared out of around 460 ng total RNA by means of a constant-region primer. Library construction for TCR beta comprised three nested multiplex PCR rounds performed with slightly modified ARM-PCR. The study ran its first two PCR rounds for approximately 10 cycles each, using TRBV1-TRBV30 forward primers and a C-beta reverse primer. TCRdb called the multiplex PCR reads again in MiXCR, with one record for every CDR3 protein. The sample lists around 70,000 distinct CDR3 sequences, over 60% occurring once. Sample: liver tumor tissue from sampling region 4. Described subset: tumor region T4, right-lateral pole. All receptors come from a man aged 40-49 years with primary liver carcinoma and hepatitis B virus infection.

This chain joins TRBV11-2 and TRBJ2-1; D possibly corresponds to TRBD2 (6 bases). Germline V gene lookup returns CDR1 SGHAT and CDR2 FQNNGV. The CDR3 totals 12 residues. CDR3 DNA: TGTGCTAGCGGCCCGGGGTACAATGAGCAGTTCTTC. Its translation is CASGPGYNEQFF.

The chain is built from TRBV5-4 and TRBJ2-6, with D hard to call. CDR1 and CDR2 from the germline V gene are SGHNT and YYREEE (reference sequence). The V and J ends lost 4 bases and 2 bases respectively, with 13 bases between them. The CDR3 has 16 residues. CDR3 in amino acids: CASSPILLAGANVLTF. CDR3 DNA: TGTGCCAGCAGCCCGATTTTACTTGCTGGGGCCAACGTCCTGACTTTC.

This clonotype has a count of ten or more. CDR3 nucleotide sequence: TGTGCCAGCAGTCACGAACCGGACAACTACGAGCAGTACTTC. Its translation is CASSHEPDNYEQYF. The J gene is TRBJ2-7, the V gene TRBV28; a weak D match, TRBD1 (5 bases). Germline V gene data show CDR1 as MDHEN and CDR2 as SYDVKM. Trimming left V 5 bases short and J 3 bases short, with 14 bases between. The CDR3 runs 14 residues.

With regard to this clonotype: A junction boundary mismatches the germline segment, possibly from a read error. This rearrangement joins TRBV4-1 to TRBJ2-2, with TRBD2 identical over 13 bases. The CDR3 extends over 16 amino acids. Per germline, CDR1 MGHRA and CDR2 YSYEKL. The CDR3 loop reads CASSSTSGRNTGELFF. In DNA, the CDR3 is TGCGCCAGCAGCTCGACTAGCGGGAGGAACACGGGGGAGCTGTTTTTT.

About this clonotype itself: No conserved phenylalanine or tryptophan ends this CDR3, so it is likely a read error. The chain employs TRBV28 and TRBJ2-7, with 9 positions matching TRBD1. Per the germline V gene, CDR1 is MDHEN and CDR2 is SYDVKM. The ends lost 8 bases at V and 6 bases at J; junction bases unmatched: 14. The CDR3 is 15 residues long. CDR3 protein: CASLTGGTMGCEQYS. The CDR3 DNA reads as TGTGCCAGCCTAACAGGGGGCACAATGGGCTGCGAGCAGTACTCC.

This clonotype showed up many times. The chain recombines TRBV10-3 with TRBJ1-5; D perhaps matches TRBD1 (6 bases). V dropped 4 bases and J dropped 5 bases, with 9 bases sitting between them. This CDR3 has 13 amino acids. Per the germline V gene, CDR1 is ENHRY and CDR2 is SYGVKD. CDR3 in DNA: TGTGCCATCAGTGTGGACAGCTATCAGCCCCAGCATTTT. Amino acids: CAISVDSYQPQHF.

This clonotype occurred many times. This sequence joins TRBV12-3 or TRBV12-4 and TRBJ2-6, with D maybe TRBD2 (6 bases). Trimming took off 4 bases at V and 0 bases at J, with 10 bases between the two ends. The CDR3 is 16 residues long. CDR3 sequence (DNA): TGTGCCAGCAGTTCCCCCGGGAGCTCTGGGGCCAACGTCCTGACTTTC. Translating it yields CASSSPGSSGANVLTF.

Notes on this clonotype: A much larger clone lies one base from this, so it may be a read error. The genes are TRBV30 and TRBJ2-7; maybe TRBD2 (5 bases). Germline V gene data show CDR1 as GTSNPN and CDR2 as SVGIG (reference sequence). The CDR3 consists of 13 residues. V lost 0 bases and J 6 bases, leaving 12 bases between the germline ends. The CDR3 DNA follows: TGTGCCTGGAGTGTTTGGGAGAAGGGCGAGCAGTACTTC. It codes for CAWSVWEKGEQYF.